This entry lists 27 T cell receptor beta chains sequenced from one sample in a study of beta chain features in type 1 diabetes. All of the isolated RNA was reverse transcribed, so expressed TCRB transcripts were sequenced. Clones were sequenced by immunoSEQ multiplex PCR, and TCRdb holds only the in-frame ones, with some missing. The data show 250,000 to 300,000 clones, 7% to 9% seen once. Specimen: central memory CD4+ T cells from blood. The receptors here all came from a woman aged 18-29 years in good health.

In this sample, this clone turned up a few times. The rearrangement links TRBV6-5 to TRBJ2-1; D is possibly TRBD1 or TRBD2 (6 bases each). The V gene lost 6 bases and the J gene lost 11 bases, with 11 bases spanning the gap. The CDR3 sequence is 11 residues long. CDR1 MNHEY and CDR2 SVGAGI come from the germline V gene. DNA of the CDR3: TGTGCCAGCAGAAGAGGGGGGAAGCAGTTCTTC. The encoded protein is CASRRGGKQFF.

This chain links TRBV25-1 with TRBJ2-1; D gene ambiguous. The germline V and J ends were trimmed by 3 bases and 8 bases, with 20 bases remaining between them. The CDR3 has 16 amino acids. Germline CDR1 and CDR2: MGHDK and SYGVNS. CDR3 DNA: TGTGCCAGCAGTGATGGTTTGGGAACTGTTAGAGATGAGCAGTTCTTC. This gives the protein CASSDGLGTVRDEQFF.

The chain carries TRBV7-9 and TRBJ1-4; TRBD1 matches at 7 bases. In germline, CDR1 is SEHNR, CDR2 FQNEAQ (reference sequence). CDR3 length: 17 amino acids. Germline trimming cut 2 bases from V and 6 bases from J; bases unmatched to any gene: 12. Here the CDR3 DNA reads TGTGCCAGCAGCTTAAGACGATTAACAGGGGTCGATGAAAAACTGTTTTTT. Its translation: CASSLRRLTGVDEKLFF.

This clone occurred a few times. The V call is TRBV5-6, the J call TRBJ2-3, with TRBD2 matching over 7 bases. Trimming cost V 2 bases and J 5 bases; bases outside gene matches: 8. The length of the CDR3 is 15 residues. CDR1 and CDR2 (germline): SGHDT, YYEEEE. The CDR3 DNA is TGTGCCAGCAGCTTTACTGGGGGAGGGAAAGATACGCAGTATTTT. This encodes CASSFTGGGKDTQYF.

There are a few counts of this clone. Compared with germline, one end of the junction differs, possibly owing to a read error. V usage is TRBV6-6 and J usage is TRBJ2-3, with unresolved D. The CDR3 is made up of 11 amino acids. CDR1 and CDR2 (germline): MNHNY, SVGAGI (reference sequence). The CDR3 sequence is CASSVGYGQNF. CDR3 DNA sequence: TGTGCCAGCAGTGTAGGCTATGGGCAGAACTTT.

In this sample, this clone turned up many times. This same CDR3 is encoded by further DNA sequences in the sample. The DNA of the CDR3 is TGTGCCAGCAGCCGGGCTGAAACGCAGTATTTT. Translated: CASSRAETQYF. The chain combines TRBV7-9 with TRBJ2-3, with D uncertain. V lost 5 bases to trimming and J lost 9 bases, with 9 bases between them. The CDR3 length is 11 residues. CDR1 SEHNR and CDR2 FQNEAQ come from the germline V gene (reference sequence).

Only a few counts were recorded for this clone. This chain joins TRBV18 and TRBJ2-4; D uncertain. The V end lost 3 bases, the J end lost 0 bases, and 9 bases lay between the germline ends. CDR1 and CDR2 (germline): KGHSH, LQKENI. This CDR3 is 15 amino acids long. The CDR3 coding sequence is TGTGCCAGCTCACCCAAGCAGCTAGCCAAAAACATTCAGTACTTC. It codes for CASSPKQLAKNIQYF.

This clone came up a few times. The chain uses TRBV6-6 and TRBJ2-2; unclear D gene. The CDR3 is 12 amino acids. The germline V gene encodes CDR1 MNHNY and CDR2 SVGAGI (reference sequence). Trimming removed 6 bases from V and 4 bases from J, with 6 bases in between. The CDR3 loop reads CASSLTTGELFF. The CDR3 region has the DNA TGTGCCAGCAGCCTGACCACCGGGGAGCTGTTTTTT.

This chain links TRBV30 with TRBJ2-7; D possibly corresponds to TRBD2 (5 bases). Germline lookup yields CDR1 GTSNPN and CDR2 SVGIG (reference sequence). The CDR3 runs 14 residues. V lost 3 bases and J 3 bases, leaving 15 bases between the germline ends. The CDR3 DNA is TGTGCCTGGAGCGTGCTGTCTAGCAGCTACGAGCAGTACTTC. It codes for CAWSVLSSSYEQYF.

This clone was seen more than once but under ten times. The rearrangement links TRBV18 to TRBJ1-1, with no clear D. The germline gives CDR1 KGHSH, CDR2 LQKENI. The CDR3 is 13 residues long. The ends were cut back, 1 base at V and 1 base at J, with 4 bases in the middle. Here the CDR3 reads CASSPQSNTEAFF. The CDR3 bases are TGTGCCAGCTCACCACAATCGAACACTGAAGCTTTCTTT.

Written as DNA, the CDR3 is TGTGCCAGTAGTATAGATCATCGGAACTTGGGTGGAAAGCAGTATTTT. Translating it yields CASSIDHRNLGGKQYF. This sequence joins TRBV19 and TRBJ2-3; D is unresolved. CDR3 size: 16 residues. V lost 0 bases to trimming and J lost 11 bases, with 21 bases between them. CDR1 and CDR2 from the germline V gene are LNHDA and SQIVND (reference sequence). The full variable domain, with the rest looked up from reference TRBV19 and TRBJ2-3, is DGGITQSPKYLFRKEGQNVTLSCEQNLNHDAMYWYRQDPGQGLRLIYYSQIVNDFQKGDIAEGYSVSREKKESFPLTVTSAQKNPTAFYLCASSIDHRNLGGKQYFGPGTRLTVL.

This clone turned up a few times. This sample also contains other DNA sequences that code for the same CDR3. The genes are TRBV4-3 and TRBJ2-3, with TRBD2 matching over 9 bases. V shed 2 bases, J shed 2 bases, and the junction held 8 bases outside the gene matches. The CDR3 is made up of 17 amino acids. Germline V lookup: CDR1 LGHNA, CDR2 YSLEER. The CDR3 loop reads CASSQSLSGSLTDTQYF. The CDR3 DNA is TGCGCCAGCAGCCAAAGCCTTAGCGGGAGCCTCACAGATACGCAGTATTTT.

The chain has TRBV15 and TRBJ2-5; 8 bases match TRBD2. CDR3 length: 16 amino acids. Germline lookup yields CDR1 LNHNV and CDR2 YYDKDF (reference sequence). V was pared by 3 bases and J by 1 base, with 7 bases of the junction left unmatched. DNA for the CDR3: TGTGCCACCAGCAGGGGAGTCGCGGGGGGCCAAGAGACCCAGTACTTC. Protein: CATSRGVAGGQETQYF.

This sequence joins TRBV30 and TRBJ2-5, with 10 bases aligning to TRBD2. The CDR3 extends over 12 amino acids. From germline, CDR1 is GTSNPN and CDR2 SVGIG (reference sequence). Trimming cost V 4 bases and J 7 bases; bases outside gene matches: 3. CDR3 coding DNA: TGTGCCTGGACCGTAGCGGGAGGGACCCAGTACTTC. It translates to CAWTVAGGTQYF.

The chain joins TRBV28 to TRBJ1-1; TRBD1 matches 8 bases. CDR1 is MDHEN, CDR2 SYDVKM, per germline. The J segment lost 5 bases and the V segment lost 7 bases, leaving 3 bases of the junction unmatched. The CDR3 runs 12 residues. The CDR3 region has the DNA TGTGCCAGCACAGGGGGCTTGACTGAAGCTTTCTTT. It yields the protein CASTGGLTEAFF.

A word on this clone: The likely explanation is a read error, given a far larger clone one base away. The V and J genes are TRBV7-2 and TRBJ2-3; the D gene is possibly TRBD1 (5 bases). This CDR3 has 13 amino acids. Germline CDR1 SGHTA, CDR2 FQGNSA. Deletions cut 1 base from V and 7 bases from J, with 9 bases between. CDR3 coding DNA: TGTGCCAGCAGCTTAGGGGGCAAATATACGCAGTATTTT. This translates into CASSLGGKYTQYF.

This clone was seen more than once but under ten times. V gene TRBV6-6 combines with J gene TRBJ2-1, with a weak D call TRBD1 (5 bases). CDR1 MNHNY and CDR2 SVGAGI come from the germline V gene (reference sequence). The CDR3 runs 13 residues. Trimming removed 7 bases at V and 5 bases at J, with 12 bases between. The CDR3 region is CASKGALNNEQFF. CDR3 sequence (DNA): TGTGCCAGCAAAGGGGCACTGAACAATGAGCAGTTCTTC.

The chain has TRBV9 and TRBJ2-5; no reliable D call. The CDR3 length is 15 residues. The germline V and J ends were trimmed by 4 bases and 5 bases, with 18 bases remaining between them. Germline V gene data show CDR1 as SGDLS and CDR2 as YYNGEE. CDR3 coding DNA: TGTGCCAGCAGCTCCCGAGGTAGCAGGTCGGAGACCCAGTACTTC. This translates into CASSSRGSRSETQYF.

This chain joins TRBV4-1 and TRBJ2-7; 8 bases align to TRBD2. Germline CDR1 MGHRA, CDR2 YSYEKL. The CDR3 is 14 residues long. Trimming took 1 base from V and 6 from J; bases not matched to a gene: 5. The CDR3 is CASSQVGLGLEQYF. CDR3 DNA sequence: TGCGCCAGCAGCCAAGTGGGACTAGGACTCGAGCAGTACTTC.

CDR3 nucleotides: TGTGCCAGCAGCAGGCAGTCGAACACTGAAGCTTTCTTT. This encodes CASSRQSNTEAFF. The chain joins TRBV11-3 to TRBJ1-1; D is unresolved. Trimming removed 5 bases from V and 1 base from J, with 8 bases in between. Per the germline V gene, CDR1 is SGHNT and CDR2 is YENEEA. The CDR3 covers 13 residues.

J is TRBJ2-5 and V is TRBV15; tentative D call: TRBD2 (6 bases). Trimming removed 0 bases at V and 7 bases at J, with 9 bases between. This CDR3 is 13 amino acids long. Germline V CDR1 and CDR2: LNHNV, YYDKDF (reference sequence). CDR3 nucleotide sequence: TGTGCCACCAGCAGAGATGCAGCGGGGACCCAGTACTTC. This encodes CATSRDAAGTQYF.

This clone occurred many times. This chain links TRBV7-6 with TRBJ2-7; possible D gene TRBD1, 6 bases. The CDR3 contains 13 residues. Germline assignment: CDR1 SGHVS and CDR2 FNYEAQ. With 4 bases removed from V and 4 bases from J, the gap between germline ends came to 11 bases. CDR3 amino acids: CASSSYRAYEQYF. DNA for the CDR3: TGTGCCAGCAGCTCTTACAGGGCGTACGAGCAGTACTTC.

V and J are TRBV5-1 and TRBJ2-5; the D is unclear. The germline gives CDR1 SGHRS, CDR2 YFSETQ. The CDR3 is 15 residues long. V was clipped by 1 base and J by 2 bases, with 12 bases between them. The chain's CDR3 is CASSLWAPEQETQYF. As DNA, the CDR3 is TGCGCCAGCAGCTTGTGGGCACCTGAACAAGAGACCCAGTACTTC.

Concerning this clone: This CDR3 is also generated by other DNA sequences in the sample. CDR3 coding DNA: TGTGCTAGTGGCCCCGGGACTAGCGGGAGCACAGATACGCAGTATTTT. Translation: CASGPGTSGSTDTQYF. The chain links TRBV12-5 to TRBJ2-3, with 12 bases identical to TRBD2. From germline, CDR1 is LGHNT and CDR2 FRNRAP. V shed 6 bases, J shed 0 bases, and the junction held 4 bases outside the gene matches. The length of the CDR3 is 16 residues.

The table lists this clone with a few counts. The chain links TRBV7-2 to TRBJ2-2; D unclear. This CDR3 is built from 13 residues. CDR1 and CDR2 from the germline V gene are SGHTA and FQGNSA. The V end was cut by 5 bases, the J end by 5 bases, with 9 bases between. In DNA, the CDR3 is TGTGCCAGCAGCCCGGCCTATACCGGGGAGCTGTTTTTT. It encodes CASSPAYTGELFF.

The J gene is TRBJ2-5, the V gene TRBV7-2; D gene unclear. CDR1 and CDR2 (germline): SGHTA, FQGNSA. V lost 4 bases and J lost 4, with 13 bases in between. This CDR3 contains 14 residues. CDR3 bases: TGTGCCAGCAGCTCAGGCGCCTGGGGAGAGACCCAGTACTTC. Amino acid sequence: CASSSGAWGETQYF.

This clone was seen many times. The rearrangement joins TRBV14 to TRBJ1-1; D gene uncertain. The germline V and J ends were trimmed by 0 bases and 0 bases, with 11 bases remaining between them. Germline V gene sequence: CDR1 SGHDN, CDR2 FVKESK. This CDR3 has 16 residues. The CDR3 protein is CASSQDRGSLNTEAFF. For the CDR3, the DNA is TGTGCCAGCAGCCAAGATCGAGGCAGCTTGAACACTGAAGCTTTCTTT.